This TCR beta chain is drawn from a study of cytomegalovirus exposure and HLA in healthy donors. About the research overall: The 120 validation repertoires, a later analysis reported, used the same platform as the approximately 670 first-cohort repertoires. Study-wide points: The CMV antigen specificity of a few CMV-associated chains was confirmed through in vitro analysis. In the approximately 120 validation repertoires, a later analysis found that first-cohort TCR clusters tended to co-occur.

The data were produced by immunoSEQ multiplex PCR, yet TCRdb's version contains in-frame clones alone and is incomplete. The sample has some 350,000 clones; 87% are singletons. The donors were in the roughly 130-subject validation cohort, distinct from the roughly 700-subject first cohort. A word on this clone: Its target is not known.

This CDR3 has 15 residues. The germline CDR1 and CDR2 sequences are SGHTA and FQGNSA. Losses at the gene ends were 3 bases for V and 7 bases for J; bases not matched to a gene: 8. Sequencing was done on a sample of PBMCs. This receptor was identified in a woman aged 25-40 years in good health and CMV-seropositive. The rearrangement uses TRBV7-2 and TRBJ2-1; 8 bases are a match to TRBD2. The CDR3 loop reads CASSFTGAGVNEQFF. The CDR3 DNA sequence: TGTGCCAGCAGCTTCACGGGAGCGGGAGTAAATGAGCAGTTCTTC.